This is a list of T cell receptor beta chains from one sample in a study of CD8 T cells in ankylosing spondylitis. TCRdb reprocessed the 5' RACE reads with MiXCR, giving one entry per CDR3 protein. Of approximately 250,000 distinct CDR3 sequences in the sample, roughly 8.2% are singletons; the top ten hold 4.8%. Sequenced input: blood, either unsorted or a sorted T cell fraction (not recorded which). These receptors originate from a female donor with ankylosing spondylitis or in good health (not recorded which). CDR3s include the opening cysteine and the closing phenylalanine or tryptophan.

CASSLRGAAEKLFF	TRBJ1-4	14	TRBV12-3/TRBV12-4
CSARRGEEPQHF	TRBJ1-5	12	TRBV20-1
CASSPTSGVNTGELFF	TRBJ2-2	16	TRBV5-1
CASSLVREVTDTQYF	TRBJ2-3	15	TRBV7-6
CASTPRGGTEAFF	TRBJ1-1	13	TRBV27
CASIPQGSNQPQHF	TRBJ1-5	14	TRBV19
CASSFKTESTEAFF	TRBJ1-1	14	TRBV7-2
CASSQDLGGFTDTQYF	TRBJ2-3	16	TRBV4-3
CASSVTGVPYNEQFF	TRBJ2-1	15	TRBV9
CASSPSGGSTDTQYF	TRBJ2-3	15	TRBV7-2
CSARGGLAGVGKTDTQYF	TRBJ2-3	18	TRBV20-1
CASSTAGVRETQYF	TRBJ2-5	14	TRBV21-1
CASSLRYQYRSSYNEQFF	TRBJ2-1	18	TRBV11-1
CVSSRGVEQFF	TRBJ2-1	11	TRBV11-2
CASSSAQPGETQYF	TRBJ2-5	14	TRBV5-1
CASSLQGLAKNIQYF	TRBJ2-4	15	TRBV5-1
CSGGGNSNQPQHF	TRBJ1-5	13	TRBV20-1
CASSWDRGAGELFF	TRBJ2-2	14	TRBV12-3/TRBV12-4
CAIGEGSLEYF	TRBJ2-5	11	TRBV10-3
CSVEQQQGYEQYF	TRBJ2-7	13	TRBV29-1
CSGEETQYF	TRBJ2-5	9	TRBV29-1
CASSLEVQGNTEAFF	TRBJ1-1	15	TRBV5-1
CASSVVSVTGELFF	TRBJ2-2	14	TRBV7-2
CASSQDMVREREQYF	TRBJ2-7	15	TRBV4-2
CASMGNRVNNEQFF	TRBJ2-1	14	TRBV2
CASSQGRSPVNEQFF	TRBJ2-1	15	TRBV4-3
CASSPRTSGSWASWQYF	TRBJ2-4	17	TRBV7-2
CASSFTSGSQFF	TRBJ2-1	12	TRBV5-6
CASRRGSGANVLTF	TRBJ2-6	14	TRBV19
CASRETGTSGRPKYF	TRBJ2-7	15	TRBV28
CASSLGPLARYEQYF	TRBJ2-7	15	TRBV7-2
CSVEDHRAEAFF	TRBJ1-1	12	TRBV29-1
CASSVGGHAEEQYF	TRBJ2-7	14	TRBV9
CSVLVVGTGELFF	TRBJ2-2	13	TRBV29-1
CASSRNRGTNYGYTF	TRBJ1-2	15	TRBV5-4
CASSLGDPEGQPQHF	TRBJ1-5	15	TRBV5-1
CASSLAYRGPETQYF	TRBJ2-5	15	TRBV7-8
CASSFSTMNTEAFF	TRBJ1-1	14	TRBV9
CASSLRWGETQYF	TRBJ2-5	13	TRBV7-2
CASSVTANEQFF	TRBJ2-1	12	TRBV7-9
CASSLAGLARGETQYF	TRBJ2-5	16	TRBV7-9
CASSQEGVGNQPQHF	TRBJ1-5	15	TRBV5-1
CASSQARLSYSEQYF	TRBJ2-7	15	TRBV4-3
CASGRTGRGETQYF	TRBJ2-5	14	TRBV2
CASSFPGGPNTGELFF	TRBJ2-2	16	TRBV7-9